Given below is one TCR beta chain in context. What it binds is unknown. Deep was the level at which the assay was run. Clones were read by immunoSEQ multiplex PCR, and TCRdb kept only the in-frame ones, dropping some. The table includes more than 2 million clones, about 94% detected once. The record originates from a study of shared clonotypes between healthy human individuals. Overall study results and limits: It was the non-shared clonotypes that had lower generation probabilities than clonotypes shared by all four donors. Shared clonotypes: approximately 5.3% naive CD4, 3.5% to 4% naive CD8, about 2.5% memory CD4, more than 0.3% memory CD8.

The CDR3 is made up of 14 amino acids. With 0 bases clipped from V and 4 bases from J, the junction kept 4 bases outside the gene matches. Germline values: CDR1 SQVTM, CDR2 ANQGSEA. The chain uses TRBV29-1 and TRBJ1-2, with 8 bases lining up with TRBD1. The sequence derives from a man between 18 and 35 years old in good health. The sample was naive CD4+ T cells sorted from blood. Subset described: CD45RA+ positively selected. The CDR3 loop is CSVEDGQGPYGYTF. In DNA, the CDR3 is TGCAGCGTTGAAGATGGACAGGGTCCCTATGGCTACACCTTC.